The T cell receptor (beta chain) under discussion was sequenced for a study of shared clonotypes between healthy human individuals. V lost 5 bases, J lost 5 bases, and 19 bases lay in between. CDR3 length: 16 residues. Germline-derived CDR1 and CDR2 are SGHVS and FQNEAQ. CD8 cells regarded as naive lacked CD45RO, were positively chosen for CCR7, and omitted terminally differentiated effector memory CD45RA+ cells. Every donor was a Caucasian adult from Nashville, Tennessee. Broader study findings: Limitation of the genetic and exposure-history diversity represented came from the few donors. Sampling was confined to blood; repertoires within tissues likely differ.

An assay was performed, and its level was deep. Using immunoSEQ multiplex PCR, the repertoire was profiled, and TCRdb retains in-frame clones only, with some absent. The sample has 560,000 or so clones, about 96% seen once. In its sample, this clone was seen once. The target antigen is unknown. The sequence was collected from a woman aged 30 to 39 in good health. The chain couples TRBV7-8 to TRBJ2-1; D perhaps matches TRBD2 (5 bases). Sequences were obtained from naive CD8+ T cells sorted from blood. The CDR3 sequence: CASSPLRATTNNEQFF. CDR3 coding DNA: TGTGCCAGCAGCCCCTTGCGGGCTACTACTAACAATGAGCAGTTCTTC.